The present T cell receptor (beta chain) was sequenced within a study of monozygotic twins with inflammatory bowel disease. Study conclusions and caveats: For IBD patients, clonotypes shared with others were fewer than for healthy twins, especially with disease activity. Using the inverse Simpson index, IBD patients had lower TCRbeta diversity than healthy co-twins.

CDR3 length equals 15 residues. Per germline, CDR1 SNHLY and CDR2 FYNNEI. Sampling involved one blood draw (under 2.7 ml) for every donor. The UMIs carried a 6-nucleotide sample barcode, and they were added by template switching. TCRdb reworked the 5' RACE reads into one entry per CDR3 protein, no DNA. This table holds 300,000 to 400,000 distinct CDR3 sequences. On this clonotype itself: Its antigen is currently unknown.

Material: blood. The source of this sequence is a human donor with ulcerative colitis or Crohn's disease, or a healthy co-twin of an affected twin (not recorded which). The rearrangement joins TRBV2 to TRBJ2-7; checking the TCRdb D call of TRBD2 is not possible without DNA. The CDR3 spells CASSELRVSTSEQYF.